Sequencing of this T cell receptor beta chain was carried out in a study of blood T cell repertoires in COVID-19. TCRdb's table, derived via immunoSEQ multiplex PCR, lists solely in-frame clones and lacks some. This table holds about 120,000 clones, around 89% found once. This CDR3 has 15 amino acids. After removal of 1 base from V and 6 bases from J, the junction contained 6 bases not matched to a gene. Germline lookup yields CDR1 LGHNT and CDR2 FRNRAP. The TCR originated in a human donor with acute or convalescent COVID-19. The donor label of this sample is uncertain. This chain links TRBV12-5 with TRBJ1-2; 9 bases line up with TRBD1. The sequencing sample was made of peripheral blood. The chain's CDR3 is CASGLAADRGHGYTF. CDR3 DNA sequence: TGTGCTAGTGGTTTGGCCGCGGACAGGGGTCATGGCTACACCTTC. The full variable domain, rest sourced from reference TRBV12-5 and TRBJ1-2, is DARVTQTPRHKVTEMGQEVTMRCQPILGHNTVFWYRQTMMQGLELLAYFRNRAPLDDSGMPKDRFSAEMPDATLATLKIQPSEPRDSAVYFCASGLAADRGHGYTFGSGTRLTVV.